This TCR beta chain was observed in a study of T-cell memory formation after mild COVID-19. Study-wide context: TCR clusters were largely donor specific.

In this sample, this clonotype turned up a few times. The target antigen is unknown. The study's findings and limits: Clones that got smaller from day 15 to 85 had even CD4/CD8, while clones growing later tipped toward CD4+.

This CDR3 spans 11 amino acids. CDR1 and CDR2 (germline): SQVTM, ANQGSEA. Trimming removed 7 bases from V and 6 bases from J, with 13 bases in between. MiXCR, applied by TCRdb to the 5' RACE reads, yields one record per CDR3 protein. The sample holds hundreds of thousands of distinct CDR3 sequences, around 27% seen once. The sequence was obtained from an adult woman who had mild COVID-19 (a few samples of this study predate the infection). Cell type and time point are not known. Material: PBMCs or a T cell subset sorted from them (not recorded which). V is TRBV29-1 and J is TRBJ2-7; unclear D gene. The CDR3 DNA is TGCAGCGCCGCGTCCCGACTCGAGCAGTACTTC. Encoded protein: CSAASRLEQYF.